This record covers a single TCR beta chain. Its target is unknown. V was shortened by 7 bases and J by 6 bases, with 15 bases between the two germline ends. Germline CDR1 reads LNHDA; CDR2 reads SQIVND (reference sequence). The CDR3 contains 13 residues. Using constant-segment primers, 5'RACE produced TCR alpha and TCR beta cDNA libraries carrying sample barcodes and UMIs. TCRdb reprocessed the 5' RACE reads with MiXCR, giving one entry per CDR3 protein. Of 430,000 or so distinct CDR3 sequences in the sample, around 25% were seen once. These data come from a study of T-cell memory formation after mild COVID-19. The overall study: Each donor largely had its own TCR clusters.

Study outcomes and limitations: Pre-infection memory carried some responding clones, suggesting that cross-reactive memory joined. CD4+ bias marked clones expanding day 15 to 37, unlike balanced contracting clones.

This TCR was sampled from an adult woman who had mild COVID-19 (a few samples of this study predate the infection). Cell type and time point are not known. This chain connects TRBV19 to TRBJ1-1; weak D call: TRBD1 (5 bases). The specimen was PBMCs or a T cell subset sorted from them (not recorded which). The CDR3 coding sequence is TGTGCCAGTACCTGGGGTAAGACAGCTGAAGCTTTCTTT. Its protein product is CASTWGKTAEAFF.